The entry below describes one TCR beta chain. The junction and the germline gene differ at one end; a read error may be behind it. CDR3 length: 16 residues. Germline lookup yields CDR1 SGDLS and CDR2 YYNGEE. This sample was taken from a study of cytomegalovirus exposure and HLA in healthy donors. In the study overall: The early release's HLA-typed donors yielded some 85 million unique TCRs.

The study ran its PCR with 60 Vbeta and 13 Jbeta primers. Sequencing was performed with immunoSEQ multiplex PCR; in TCRdb, only in-frame clones are kept and a portion is missing. The table records 150,000 to 200,000 clones, 76% of them present only once. This TCR was recovered from a female donor in good health and CMV-seronegative. The sample taken for sequencing was PBMCs. The chain couples TRBV9 to TRBJ2-6; 8 bases map to TRBD2. CDR3 nucleotide sequence: TGTGCCAGCAGCCTAACTAGCGGCTCTGGGGCCAACGGCCTGACTTTC. Its translation is CASSLTSGSGANGLTF.